The T cell receptor beta chain under discussion was sequenced for a study of T cells in Graves' hyperthyroidism and ophthalmopathy. Study results and caveats: Ophthalmopathy, as predicted by the model, came a median 6.5 months after the prediction. Blood also held most thyroid clonotypes expanded beyond 0.001.

Amplification of TCR beta CDR3 regions used RNA as the template. Primed by the HTBI set, a first-round RT-PCR was run on the TCR CDR3. TCRdb recomputed calls from the multiplex PCR reads with MiXCR, one row per CDR3 protein. Here the sample spans more than 350,000 distinct CDR3 sequences, approximately 14% being singletons. This clonotype has just a few counts. What it recognizes is unknown. Ophthalmopathy patients all had a Clinical Activity Score of at least 3, a NOSPECS grade of at least 4 and disease under 3 months old. The PBMCs were taken from more than 8 ml of fresh peripheral blood. CDR1 and CDR2 from the germline V gene are SGDLS and YYNGEE. The CDR3 contains 14 residues. Trimming removed 0 bases at V and 5 bases at J, with 11 bases between.

This TCR derives from a woman aged 30 to 39 with Graves' ophthalmopathy. The rearrangement joins TRBV9 to TRBJ1-1; the D gene is possibly TRBD1 (6 bases). The specimen sequenced was blood. The CDR3 loop is CASSVDHRETEAFF. The CDR3 DNA sequence: TGTGCCAGCAGCGTAGATCACAGGGAAACTGAAGCTTTCTTT.